A selection of T cell receptor beta chains follows, all from one sample in a study of post-analysis software for immune sequencing data. MiXCR was run by TCRdb on the PCR reads, yielding one entry per CDR3 protein. The sample holds a few hundred thousand distinct CDR3 sequences; roughly 38% are singletons and the top ten take around 15%. The sample was blood. Every receptor here comes from a girl under 18 with multiple sclerosis. CDR3s include the opening cysteine and the closing phenylalanine or tryptophan. A D gene is named only where the DNA matches it firmly. Some rows have no size entry. The others give once, few or many, or a class for an expanded clone.

V gene: TRBV7-9; J gene: TRBJ2-7; CDR3 length: 14; clone size: few; D gene: NA; CDR3 DNA: TGTGCCAGCAGCCCCGGGACACCCTTCTACGAGCAGTACTTC; CDR3 protein: CASSPGTPFYEQYF
V gene: TRBV5-1; J gene: TRBJ2-1; CDR3 length: 15; clone size: few; D gene: NA; CDR3 DNA: TGCGCCAGCAGCAAAGGGGCCGCCCTTTACGATGAGCAGTTCTTC; CDR3 protein: CASSKGAALYDEQFF
V gene: TRBV7-7; J gene: TRBJ2-5; CDR3 length: 13; clone size: few; D gene: NA; CDR3 DNA: TGTGCTAGCAGCTTAGCCGGCCTGGAGACCCAGTACTTC; CDR3 protein: CASSLAGLETQYF
V gene: TRBV20-1; J gene: TRBJ2-5; CDR3 length: 15; clone size: few; D gene: TRBD2; CDR3 DNA: TGCAGTGCTAGGAGGCAGCGGGGTCCTACAGAGACCCAGTACTTC; CDR3 protein: CSARRQRGPTETQYF
V gene: TRBV29-1; J gene: TRBJ1-1; CDR3 length: 10; clone size: NA; D gene: NA; CDR3 DNA: TGCAGCGTGACCGGCGGAGGAGCTTTCTTT; CDR3 protein: CSVTGGGAFF
V gene: TRBV7-9; J gene: TRBJ2-7; CDR3 length: 16; clone size: NA; D gene: NA; CDR3 DNA: TGTGCCAGCAGCTTAGGGGGAACCGGGGGTCGGGGCGAGCAGTACTTC; CDR3 protein: CASSLGGTGGRGEQYF
V gene: TRBV24-1; J gene: TRBJ2-7; CDR3 length: 11; clone size: few; D gene: NA; CDR3 DNA: TGTGCCACCAGCGAGGGGGGCGAGCAGTACTTC; CDR3 protein: CATSEGGEQYF
V gene: TRBV7-9; J gene: TRBJ2-6; CDR3 length: 13; clone size: NA; D gene: NA; CDR3 DNA: TGTGCCACTCCACGCACTGGAGCCAACGTCCTGACTTTC; CDR3 protein: CATPRTGANVLTF
V gene: TRBV20-1; J gene: TRBJ2-4; CDR3 length: 14; clone size: NA; D gene: NA; CDR3 DNA: TGCAGTACCACCGGATTCCTAGCCAAAAACATTCAGTACTTC; CDR3 protein: CSTTGFLAKNIQYF
V gene: TRBV4-2; J gene: TRBJ2-1; CDR3 length: 18; clone size: NA; D gene: NA; CDR3 DNA: TGTGCCAGCAGCCAAGATCTTGGAGAGAGGGTAATGGGCAATGAGCAGTTCTTC; CDR3 protein: CASSQDLGERVMGNEQFF
V gene: TRBV20-1; J gene: TRBJ2-5; CDR3 length: 14; clone size: many; D gene: NA; CDR3 DNA: TGCAGTGCTAGACTAGCGACAAAAGGGGAGACCCAGTACTTC; CDR3 protein: CSARLATKGETQYF
V gene: TRBV29-1; J gene: TRBJ2-3; CDR3 length: 13; clone size: NA; D gene: TRBD1; CDR3 DNA: TGCAGCGTCGAGGGGGCATACACAGATACGCAGTATTTT; CDR3 protein: CSVEGAYTDTQYF
V gene: TRBV20-1; J gene: TRBJ2-4; CDR3 length: 16; clone size: NA; D gene: NA; CDR3 DNA: TGCAGTGCTCCTACAGCTTCAGGAGGGGCCAAAAACATTCAGTACTTC; CDR3 protein: CSAPTASGGAKNIQYF
V gene: TRBV4-3; J gene: TRBJ2-1; CDR3 length: 17; clone size: few; D gene: TRBD2; CDR3 DNA: TGCGCCAGCAGCCAAGGTTTGCGGGGGGCCTCCTACAATGAGCAGTTCTTC; CDR3 protein: CASSQGLRGASYNEQFF
V gene: TRBV7-9; J gene: TRBJ2-5; CDR3 length: 14; clone size: NA; D gene: TRBD2; CDR3 DNA: TGTGCCAGCAGCTTTACTAGCGGGGGAGAGACCCAGTACTTC; CDR3 protein: CASSFTSGGETQYF
V gene: TRBV7-8; J gene: TRBJ2-3; CDR3 length: 17; clone size: NA; D gene: TRBD2; CDR3 DNA: TGTGCCAGCAGCTTAGTCCTCTGGCGGGGGAATACAGATACGCAGTATTTT; CDR3 protein: CASSLVLWRGNTDTQYF
V gene: TRBV24-1; J gene: TRBJ2-2; CDR3 length: 23; clone size: NA; D gene: TRBD2; CDR3 DNA: TGTGCCACCACCCTAGGACTAGCGGGGCCCGACCTTCCTTCTCCTGGCTTCGACCGGGAGCTGTTTTTT; CDR3 protein: CATTLGLAGPDLPSPGFDRELFF
V gene: TRBV12-3/TRBV12-4; J gene: TRBJ2-4; CDR3 length: 15; clone size: few; D gene: TRBD2; CDR3 DNA: TGTGCCAGCACCCCTAGCGGGGGGGCCCAAAACATTCAGTACTTC; CDR3 protein: CASTPSGGAQNIQYF
V gene: TRBV27; J gene: TRBJ2-3; CDR3 length: 16; clone size: NA; D gene: TRBD2; CDR3 DNA: TGTGCCAGCAGTGCCCAACTAGCGGGGAGCACAGATACACAGTATTTT; CDR3 protein: CASSAQLAGSTDTQYF
V gene: TRBV15; J gene: TRBJ1-4; CDR3 length: 17; clone size: NA; D gene: NA; CDR3 DNA: TGTGCCACCAGCAGAGATAACGGACTGAACCGGGGGGAAAAACTGTTTTTT; CDR3 protein: CATSRDNGLNRGEKLFF
V gene: TRBV10-3; J gene: TRBJ1-2; CDR3 length: 13; clone size: few; D gene: NA; CDR3 DNA: TGTGCCATCAGTGGAACGGTCGAGATGGGCTACACCTTC; CDR3 protein: CAISGTVEMGYTF
V gene: TRBV6-4; J gene: TRBJ1-2; CDR3 length: 14; clone size: NA; D gene: NA; CDR3 DNA: TGTGCCAGCAGGGTCCACAGACAGAGCTATGGCTACACCTTC; CDR3 protein: CASRVHRQSYGYTF
V gene: TRBV7-2; J gene: TRBJ2-5; CDR3 length: 15; clone size: NA; D gene: NA; CDR3 DNA: TGTGCCAGCACCATCGGCCCCTGGGGTGTGGAGACCCAGTACTTC; CDR3 protein: CASTIGPWGVETQYF
V gene: TRBV7-3; J gene: TRBJ1-1; CDR3 length: 14; clone size: NA; D gene: NA; CDR3 DNA: TGTGCCAGCAGTCCAAACGGGGGTGGCACTGAAGCTTTCTTT; CDR3 protein: CASSPNGGGTEAFF
V gene: TRBV5-1; J gene: TRBJ2-1; CDR3 length: 16; clone size: once; D gene: NA; CDR3 DNA: TGCGCCAGCAGCTTGGCCCCCGTGGGCGCCGCCAATGAGCAGTTCTTC; CDR3 protein: CASSLAPVGAANEQFF
V gene: TRBV7-3; J gene: TRBJ2-3; CDR3 length: 14; clone size: NA; D gene: NA; CDR3 DNA: TGTGCCAGCAGCATAACGGCTAGCACAGATACGCAGTATTTT; CDR3 protein: CASSITASTDTQYF
V gene: TRBV20-1; J gene: TRBJ2-1; CDR3 length: 13; clone size: many; D gene: NA; CDR3 DNA: TGCAGTGCTAGAAGGCTAGCGAGTAATGAGCAGTTCTTC; CDR3 protein: CSARRLASNEQFF
V gene: TRBV7-9; J gene: TRBJ1-1; CDR3 length: 14; clone size: NA; D gene: TRBD1; CDR3 DNA: TGTGCCAACAGGGGGACAGGGGTTAACACTGAAGCTTTCTTT; CDR3 protein: CANRGTGVNTEAFF
V gene: TRBV29-1; J gene: TRBJ2-7; CDR3 length: 12; clone size: NA; D gene: TRBD1; CDR3 DNA: TGCAGCGTTGGACAGGGTGGGGATGAGCAGTACTTC; CDR3 protein: CSVGQGGDEQYF
V gene: TRBV3-1; J gene: TRBJ2-1; CDR3 length: 16; clone size: NA; D gene: TRBD2; CDR3 DNA: TGTGCCAGCAGCCAGCCTCTAGCGGGGGGGCATAATGAGCAGTTCTTC; CDR3 protein: CASSQPLAGGHNEQFF
V gene: TRBV6-5; J gene: TRBJ1-2; CDR3 length: 12; clone size: NA; D gene: NA; CDR3 DNA: TGTGCCAGCAGGGGATCTAACTATGGCTACACCTTC; CDR3 protein: CASRGSNYGYTF
V gene: TRBV7-2; J gene: TRBJ1-5; CDR3 length: 17; clone size: few; D gene: NA; CDR3 DNA: TGTGCCAGCAGCTTAGTGGGGGGACCTAATAGCAATCAGCCCCAGCATTTT; CDR3 protein: CASSLVGGPNSNQPQHF
V gene: TRBV10-3; J gene: TRBJ1-5; CDR3 length: 16; clone size: NA; D gene: TRBD1; CDR3 DNA: TGTGCCATCAGTGCTACAGGGGGCCTTAGCAATCAGCCCCAGCATTTT; CDR3 protein: CAISATGGLSNQPQHF
V gene: TRBV6-6; J gene: TRBJ2-3; CDR3 length: 14; clone size: NA; D gene: TRBD1; CDR3 DNA: TGTGCCAGCAGTGGACAGGGGGCGAGAGATACGCAGTATTTT; CDR3 protein: CASSGQGARDTQYF
V gene: TRBV7-2; J gene: TRBJ2-5; CDR3 length: 12; clone size: few; D gene: NA; CDR3 DNA: TGTGCCAGCAGCTCCATCAAGGAGACCCAGTACTTC; CDR3 protein: CASSSIKETQYF
V gene: TRBV7-8; J gene: TRBJ1-2; CDR3 length: 13; clone size: NA; D gene: NA; CDR3 DNA: TGTGCCAGCAGCCTGGACGGATGGGGCGGCTACACCTTC; CDR3 protein: CASSLDGWGGYTF
V gene: TRBV7-3; J gene: TRBJ2-1; CDR3 length: 15; clone size: NA; D gene: TRBD2; CDR3 DNA: TGTGCCAGCAGCGCTAGCGGGGGGGCCGTCAATGAGCAGTTCTTC; CDR3 protein: CASSASGGAVNEQFF
V gene: TRBV4-1; J gene: TRBJ2-5; CDR3 length: 13; clone size: NA; D gene: NA; CDR3 DNA: TGCGCCAGCAGCCATCGACGGCGAGAGACCCAGTACTTC; CDR3 protein: CASSHRRRETQYF
V gene: TRBV4-3; J gene: TRBJ2-1; CDR3 length: 16; clone size: few; D gene: NA; CDR3 DNA: TGCGCCAGCAGCCCTAGAGGACAGACACTGTACAATGAGCAGTTCTTC; CDR3 protein: CASSPRGQTLYNEQFF
V gene: TRBV5-1; J gene: TRBJ1-6; CDR3 length: 15; clone size: few; D gene: NA; CDR3 DNA: TGCGCCAGCAGACCCGAGAGGGCCCACGGTTCACCCCTCCACTTT; CDR3 protein: CASRPERAHGSPLHF
V gene: TRBV6-6; J gene: TRBJ2-4; CDR3 length: 16; clone size: few; D gene: TRBD1; CDR3 DNA: TGTGCCAGCAGTACCTACAGGGGCCTTACCTCCCTTGAGCAGTACTTC; CDR3 protein: CASSTYRGLTSLEQYF
V gene: TRBV12-3/TRBV12-4; J gene: TRBJ2-3; CDR3 length: 15; clone size: NA; D gene: TRBD1; CDR3 DNA: TGTGCCAGCAGCCCCCGGGACAGTGACACAGATGCGCAGTATTTT; CDR3 protein: CASSPRDSDTDAQYF
V gene: TRBV29-1; J gene: TRBJ2-4; CDR3 length: 12; clone size: few; D gene: TRBD2; CDR3 DNA: TGCAGCGTTGAACGGCTAGCGGACGTTCAGTACTTC; CDR3 protein: CSVERLADVQYF